This T cell receptor beta chain was identified during a study of blood T cell repertoires in COVID-19. Looking at the study overall: COVID-19 samples collected from the United States, Italy and Spain covered acute and convalescent phases.

The protocol was immunoSEQ multiplex PCR, while the TCRdb copy is restricted to in-frame clones and leaves out a portion. There are about 130,000 clones in the sample; 75% to 90% occur only once, and under 4.5% lies in the top ten. In germline, CDR1 is SQVTM, CDR2 ANQGSEA. The CDR3 totals 13 residues. Deletions cut 5 bases from V and 2 bases from J, with 9 bases between. The V and J genes are TRBV29-1 and TRBJ1-4; weak D call: TRBD1 (5 bases). The sequencing sample was made of peripheral blood. This TCR was sampled from a man aged 60-69 years with COVID-19, enrolled during active disease. The CDR3 loop reads CSVRPGTNEKLFF. The CDR3 coding sequence is TGCAGCGTTCGACCAGGGACTAATGAAAAACTGTTTTTT.